This T cell receptor (beta chain) stems from a study of cytomegalovirus exposure and HLA in healthy donors. Study outcomes and limitations: In a later analysis, CMV-associated beta chains were mostly HLA-associated, it appeared. It was reported that TCR beta sequences correctly inferred the HLA-A and HLA-B alleles for most subjects. In a later analysis, specific HLA alleles were associated with 16,000 or so TCR beta sequences at a 0.05 false discovery rate. Later analysis suggested links between common viral pathogens and several top significant clusters.

The trim removed 0 bases at V and 6 bases at J, leaving 4 bases unmatched. Germline V gene sequence: CDR1 LNHNV, CDR2 YYDKDF (reference sequence). CDR3 length: 16 residues. The PCR ran on 60 Vbeta and 13 Jbeta primers. The repertoire was sequenced with immunoSEQ multiplex PCR; TCRdb's copy has only in-frame clones and lacks some. Of more than 85,000 clones in the sample, just under 70% are singletons; the top ten hold approximately 5.4%. A note on this clone: What it binds is unknown.

The receptor comes from a woman in her sixties or seventies in good health and CMV-seropositive. The V gene is TRBV15, the J gene TRBJ1-4; TRBD1 agrees at 10 bases. Sequenced: PBMCs. CDR3 protein: CATSRDPGTGDEKLFF. DNA for the CDR3: TGTGCCACCAGCAGAGATCCAGGGACAGGGGATGAAAAACTGTTTTTT.